This T cell receptor beta chain was identified in a study of blood T cell repertoires in COVID-19. The assay was immunoSEQ multiplex PCR, and TCRdb's table has in-frame clones only and misses some. In the table there are tens of thousands of clones, around 85% of which are singletons. Germline-derived CDR1 and CDR2 are GTSNPN and SVGIG (reference sequence). The CDR3 contains 16 residues. Trimming at V came to 1 base and at J to 5 bases, leaving 11 bases not matched to a gene. The receptor was derived from a human donor in a cohort sampled during active COVID-19. The sample consisted of peripheral blood. The chain joins TRBV30 to TRBJ2-5; 9 bases match TRBD1. CDR3 sequence reads: CAWSGPTGGIRETQYF. The CDR3 nucleotides are TGTGCCTGGAGTGGGCCGACAGGGGGAATAAGGGAGACCCAGTACTTC.